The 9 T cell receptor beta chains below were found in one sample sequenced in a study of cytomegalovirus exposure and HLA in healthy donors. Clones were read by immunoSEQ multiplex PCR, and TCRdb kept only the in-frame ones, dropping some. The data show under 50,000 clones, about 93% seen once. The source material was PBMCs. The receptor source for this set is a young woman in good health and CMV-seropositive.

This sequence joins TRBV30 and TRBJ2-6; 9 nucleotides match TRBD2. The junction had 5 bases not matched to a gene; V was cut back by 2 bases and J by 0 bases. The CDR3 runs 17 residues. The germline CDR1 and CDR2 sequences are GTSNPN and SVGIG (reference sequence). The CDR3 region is CAWSISGGRSGANVLTF. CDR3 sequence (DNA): TGTGCCTGGAGTATTAGCGGGGGCCGCTCTGGGGCCAACGTCCTGACTTTC.

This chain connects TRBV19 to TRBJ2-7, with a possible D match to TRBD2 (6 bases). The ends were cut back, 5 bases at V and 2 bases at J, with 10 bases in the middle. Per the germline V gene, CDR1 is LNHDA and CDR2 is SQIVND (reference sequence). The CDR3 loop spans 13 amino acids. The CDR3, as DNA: TGTGCCAGTAGTCTGCGGGGTGCCTACGAGCAGTACTTC. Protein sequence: CASSLRGAYEQYF.

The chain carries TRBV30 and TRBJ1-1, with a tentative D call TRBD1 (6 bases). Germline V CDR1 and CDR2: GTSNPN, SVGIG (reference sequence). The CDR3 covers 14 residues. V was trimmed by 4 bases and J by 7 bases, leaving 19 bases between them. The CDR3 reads CAWTGGLGESEAFF. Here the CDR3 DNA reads TGTGCCTGGACGGGGGGGCTGGGAGAGAGTGAAGCTTTCTTT.

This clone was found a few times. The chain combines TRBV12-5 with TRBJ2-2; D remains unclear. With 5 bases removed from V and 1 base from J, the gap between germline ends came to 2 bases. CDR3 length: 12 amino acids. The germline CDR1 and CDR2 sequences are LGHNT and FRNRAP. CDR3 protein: CASGLNTGELFF. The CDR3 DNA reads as TGTGCTAGTGGTCTGAACACCGGGGAGCTGTTTTTT.

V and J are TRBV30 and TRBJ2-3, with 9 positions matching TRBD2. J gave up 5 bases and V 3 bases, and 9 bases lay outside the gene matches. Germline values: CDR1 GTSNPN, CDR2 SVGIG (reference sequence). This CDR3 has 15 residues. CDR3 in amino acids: CAWSGAGGYRDTQYF. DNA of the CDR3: TGTGCCTGGAGCGGAGCGGGAGGCTATAGAGATACGCAGTATTTT.

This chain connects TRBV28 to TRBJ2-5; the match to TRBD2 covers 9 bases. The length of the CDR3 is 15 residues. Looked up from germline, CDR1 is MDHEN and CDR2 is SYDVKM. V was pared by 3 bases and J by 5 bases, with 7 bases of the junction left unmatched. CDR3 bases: TGTGCCAGCAGTTTCGTAGCGGGAGTTGGGGAGACCCAGTACTTC. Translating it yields CASSFVAGVGETQYF.

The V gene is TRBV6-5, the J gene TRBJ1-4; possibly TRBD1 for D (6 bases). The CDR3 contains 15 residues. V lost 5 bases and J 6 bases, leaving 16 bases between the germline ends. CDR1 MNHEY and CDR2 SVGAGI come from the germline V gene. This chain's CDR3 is CASSPPAGEYEKLFF. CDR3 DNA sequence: TGTGCCAGCAGTCCCCCGGCAGGGGAGTATGAAAAACTGTTTTTT.

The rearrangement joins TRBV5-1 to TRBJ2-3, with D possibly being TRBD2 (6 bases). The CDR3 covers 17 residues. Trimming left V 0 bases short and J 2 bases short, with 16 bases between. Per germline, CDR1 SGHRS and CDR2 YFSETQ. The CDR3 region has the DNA TGCGCCAGCAGCTTGGGTGCGGGGACCCGATACACAGATACGCAGTATTTT. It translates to CASSLGAGTRYTDTQYF.

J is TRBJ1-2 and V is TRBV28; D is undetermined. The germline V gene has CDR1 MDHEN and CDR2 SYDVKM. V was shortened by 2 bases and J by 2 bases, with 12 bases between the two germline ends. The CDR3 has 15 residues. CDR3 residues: CASSLVGSGNYGYTF. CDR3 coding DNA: TGTGCCAGCAGTTTAGTGGGCAGCGGAAACTATGGCTACACCTTC.